This paragraph reports one T cell receptor beta chain. The read stops 3 residues short of the end of the CDR3; the missing end is completed from the germline J gene. V trimming: 1 base; J trimming: 7 bases; junction bases outside the gene matches: 5. The CDR3 loop spans 14 amino acids. From germline, CDR1 is SGHVS and CDR2 FQNEAQ. These data belong to a study of T cells in women clearing cervical HPV infection. For the study at large: No precancer developed; the control's incident HPV16 infection cleared within 12 months.

Only in-frame clones appear in the TCRdb table, and some are missing; sequencing was by immunoSEQ multiplex PCR. The ten most abundant clones cover 7.6% of a sample with tens of thousands of clones. This rearrangement joins TRBV7-8 to TRBJ1-1, with 8 bases identical to TRBD1. Sequenced material: blood buffy coat. The receptor's source is a woman aged 18 to 75 with a cervical HPV16 infection that either progressed to CIN3+ or cleared (not recorded which). Incomplete CDR3 DNA: TGTGCCAGCAGCTTAGGGCAGGGGGCTGGTGAA. It yields the protein CASSLGQGAGE. The whole CDR3 protein reads CASSLGQGAGEAFF.